This TCR beta chain came from a study of long-term antiretroviral therapy in people with HIV. Losses at the gene ends were 4 bases for V and 0 bases for J; bases not matched to a gene: 10. CDR3 length: 19 residues. CDR1 SGHRS and CDR2 YFSETQ come from the germline V gene. Participants who had HIV were, without exception, treated in the United States. The authors ran the immunoSEQ assay, v3.0, at survey level. Measured with immunoSEQ multiplex PCR; TCRdb has only the in-frame clones, and not every one. The table records roughly 23,000 clones, approximately 88% of them present only once. Study results and caveats: Clones showing expansion before ART dominated the repertoire at all time points.

This clone was counted a few times. Its matching antigen is unknown. The V and J genes are TRBV5-1 and TRBJ2-3; 14 bases agree with TRBD2. The specimen was unsorted PBMCs, collected 5.9 years after starting antiretroviral therapy. The receptor was derived from a man aged 25 to 40 with HIV. The CDR3 coding sequence is TGCGCCAGCAGCCTTGCTGGACTAGCGGGAGGAACTAGCACAGATACGCAGTATTTT. This codes for CASSLAGLAGGTSTDTQYF.